The 8 T cell receptor beta chains below were found in one sample sequenced in a study of blood T cell repertoires in COVID-19. Measured with immunoSEQ multiplex PCR; TCRdb has only the in-frame clones, and not every one. The data contain about 50,000 clones, around 86% of them seen just once; the ten biggest clones take up roughly 7.1%. Sequences were obtained from peripheral blood. Receptors were obtained from a man aged 50 to 59 with active COVID-19.

The rearrangement links TRBV4-1 to TRBJ2-4, with unresolved D. Germline V gene data show CDR1 as MGHRA and CDR2 as YSYEKL. Trimming stripped 0 bases from V and 1 base from J, with 10 bases between. The CDR3 runs to 16 residues. The CDR3 is CASSQELVGAKNIQYF. The CDR3 DNA follows: TGCGCCAGCAGCCAAGAGTTAGTCGGGGCCAAAAACATTCAGTACTTC.

V usage is TRBV7-2 and J usage is TRBJ2-4, with 7 bases fitting TRBD2. The CDR3 has 17 residues. CDR1 is SGHTA, CDR2 FQGNSA, per germline. V was pared by 5 bases and J by 7 bases, with 17 bases of the junction left unmatched. The CDR3 loop is CASSGGAGSRRGNIQYF. The CDR3 DNA reads TGTGCCAGCAGCGGCGGAGCGGGGTCACGACGGGGGAACATTCAGTACTTC.

This clone was counted a few times. This sequence joins TRBV5-1 and TRBJ2-1; D is possibly TRBD2 (5 bases). The V gene's germline CDR1 is SGHRS and CDR2 YFSETQ. CDR3 length: 15 residues. With 4 bases removed from V and 4 bases from J, the gap between germline ends came to 15 bases. CDR3 bases: TGCGCCAGCAGCCCGGAGACGGGGAGTTACAATGAGCAGTTCTTC. Translating it yields CASSPETGSYNEQFF.

The CDR3 bases are TGTGCCATCAAAGTGGGAGCGGGGGGGCTCTACAATGAGCAGTTCTTC. It codes for CAIKVGAGGLYNEQFF. The chain recombines TRBV10-3 with TRBJ2-1; the match to TRBD2 covers 10 bases. Germline V gene data show CDR1 as ENHRY and CDR2 as SYGVKD. The junction had 9 bases not matched to a gene; V was cut back by 7 bases and J by 3 bases. The CDR3 has 16 residues.

This clone was counted between two and nine times. The genes are TRBV12-5 and TRBJ2-1, with 7 bases aligning to TRBD2. CDR3 length equals 24 residues. V shed 9 bases and J 4 bases; nucleotides not matched to a gene: 39. CDR1 LGHNT and CDR2 FRNRAP come from the germline V gene. The CDR3 protein is CASRRSSGSLVGSRGEHTYNEQFF. CDR3 DNA: TGTGCTAGCCGACGGAGTTCAGGGTCCCTAGTCGGTTCACGGGGGGAACATACATACAATGAGCAGTTCTTC.

V is TRBV12-3 or TRBV12-4 and J is TRBJ1-1; D not certain. The CDR3 is made up of 13 amino acids. Between the trimmed V and J ends, which lost 6 bases and 1 base, there was a span of 9 bases. The CDR3 DNA sequence: TGTGCCAGCAGAGGGAGCGGGAACACTGAAGCTTTCTTT. Translating gives CASRGSGNTEAFF.

Note on this clone: The identical CDR3 is also encoded by other nucleotide sequences in the sample. The DNA of the CDR3 is TGCGCCAGCAGCCCGACAGGTCCGAATCAGCCCCAGCATTTT. Translated: CASSPTGPNQPQHF. The chain recombines TRBV5-1 with TRBJ1-5, with D maybe TRBD1 (6 bases). Trimming cost V 4 bases and J 4 bases, with 12 bases left between them. The germline V gene has CDR1 SGHRS and CDR2 YFSETQ. This CDR3 is 14 amino acids long.

This chain uses TRBV5-5 with TRBJ2-2, with 7 nucleotides matching TRBD1. V was pared by 4 bases and J by 2 bases, with 5 bases of the junction left unmatched. The CDR3 is 15 residues long. CDR1 and CDR2 from the germline V gene are SGHKS and YYEKEE (reference sequence). The CDR3 region is CASSQDRSNTGELFF. The CDR3 DNA sequence: TGTGCCAGCAGCCAGGACAGGAGCAACACCGGGGAGCTGTTTTTT.